This T cell receptor (beta chain) was profiled in a study of blood T cell repertoires in COVID-19. The study drew participants aged about 18 to 89 years from approximately 23 US areas. Researchers sorted participants into cohorts using their self-reported clinical history. Clones were sequenced by immunoSEQ multiplex PCR, and TCRdb holds only the in-frame ones, with some missing. This table holds a few hundred thousand clones, 89% found once. The CDR3 runs 12 residues. With 6 bases clipped from V and 10 bases from J, the junction kept 4 bases outside the gene matches. Germline lookup yields CDR1 MNHEY and CDR2 SVGEGT.

The specimen was PBMCs or T cells enriched from blood (not recorded which). The receptor was derived from a woman aged 40 to 50 who had recovered from COVID-19. The V call is TRBV6-2 or TRBV6-3, the J call TRBJ2-1; 9 positions agree with TRBD2. The CDR3 sequence is CASRPSGVEQFF. The CDR3, as DNA: TGTGCCAGCAGGCCTAGCGGGGTCGAGCAGTTCTTC.